The 22 T cell receptor beta chains presented below share a single source sample, sequenced in a study of T cell responses to AZD1222 COVID-19 vaccine. Measured with immunoSEQ multiplex PCR; TCRdb has only the in-frame clones, and not every one. The sample carries 130,000 or so clones, approximately 88% recorded once. The sequencing used peripheral blood, collected on day 0 of AZD1222 vaccination. The source of these receptors is an adult in good health.

The gene calls are TRBV6-5 and TRBJ1-2; TRBD1 is a possible D gene (5 bases). In germline, CDR1 is MNHEY, CDR2 SVGAGI. Trimming removed 7 bases at V and 2 bases at J, with 14 bases between. CDR3 size: 14 residues. The CDR3 coding sequence is TGTGCCAGCACTCGCCAGGAGGGGAACTATGGCTACACCTTC. It is translated as CASTRQEGNYGYTF.

The CDR3 DNA sequence: TGCGCCAGCAGCCAAGGCCACGGAGGAAACACTGAAGCTTTCTTT. Encoded protein: CASSQGHGGNTEAFF. This rearrangement joins TRBV4-1 to TRBJ1-1, with unresolved D. Germline assignment: CDR1 MGHRA and CDR2 YSYEKL. Deletions cut 1 base from V and 2 bases from J, with 11 bases between. CDR3 length: 15 amino acids.

The chain joins TRBV19 to TRBJ2-7; D gene uncertain. The ends were cut back, 4 bases at V and 4 bases at J, with 11 bases in the middle. The CDR3 runs to 13 residues. From germline, CDR1 is LNHDA and CDR2 SQIVND (reference sequence). The CDR3 spells CASSTTGFYEQYF. Written as DNA, the CDR3 is TGTGCCAGTAGTACCACCGGGTTTTACGAGCAGTACTTC.

The gene calls are TRBV7-3 and TRBJ2-2; D uncertain. Germline values: CDR1 SGHTA, CDR2 FQGTGA. V was trimmed by 5 bases and J by 4 bases, leaving 8 bases between them. The CDR3 consists of 13 residues. The CDR3 loop is CASSPLITGELFF. The CDR3 DNA reads TGTGCCAGCAGCCCCCTTATCACCGGGGAGCTGTTTTTT.

This sequence joins TRBV28 and TRBJ1-2; 10 bases are a match to TRBD1. This CDR3 region has 16 residues. Germline values: CDR1 MDHEN, CDR2 SYDVKM. V shed 6 bases and J 5 bases; nucleotides not matched to a gene: 12. The CDR3 DNA reads as TGTGCCAGCAGCCTTCCGGGACAGGGGTCTCTTTATGGCTACACCTTC. Its protein is CASSLPGQGSLYGYTF.

V gene TRBV2 combines with J gene TRBJ1-5; 8 bases map to TRBD1. Unmatched junction bases numbered 4, after V lost 6 bases and J lost 3 bases. CDR1 is SNHLY, CDR2 FYNNEI, per germline. The CDR3 has 14 amino acids. The CDR3 loop reads CASSRTGNNQPQHF. The CDR3, as DNA: TGTGCCAGCAGCCGGACAGGGAACAATCAGCCCCAGCATTTT.

The rearrangement uses TRBV7-3 and TRBJ1-1; D might be TRBD1 (5 bases). Germline V gene sequence: CDR1 SGHTA, CDR2 FQGTGA. The CDR3 sequence is 13 residues long. V dropped 0 bases and J dropped 4 bases, with 6 bases sitting between them. The CDR3 sequence: CASSLTGATEAFF. Written as DNA, the CDR3 is TGTGCCAGCAGCTTAACAGGGGCCACTGAAGCTTTCTTT. Filled out from reference TRBV7-3 and TRBJ1-1, the complete variable domain reads GAGVSQTPSNKVTEKGKYVELRCDPISGHTALYWYRQSLGQGPEFLIYFQGTGAADDSGLPNDRFFAVRPEGSVSTLKIQRTERGDSAVYLCASSLTGATEAFFGQGTRLTVV.

This clone appeared a single time. Germline and junction disagree at one end, which may indicate a read error. The rearrangement joins TRBV7-9 to TRBJ1-2; 7 bases agree with TRBD1. Germline loops: CDR1 SEHNR, CDR2 FQNEAQ (reference sequence). This CDR3 has 16 amino acids. CDR3 sequence reads: CAGSPQGTGERLSYTF. CDR3 coding DNA: TGTGCCGGCAGCCCGCAAGGTACAGGGGAACGTCTTAGCTACACCTTC.

The chain uses TRBV20-1 and TRBJ1-1; D not resolved. Germline V CDR1 and CDR2: DFQATT, SNEGSKA (reference sequence). CDR3 length: 11 amino acids. As DNA, the CDR3 is TGCTCCGCTACAGTTCCCCCTGAAGCTTTCTTT. It specifies CSATVPPEAFF.

This chain uses TRBV15 with TRBJ1-2; D gene uncertain. The CDR3 is made up of 15 amino acids. V lost 0 bases, J lost 2 bases, and 10 bases lay in between. Germline CDR1 LNHNV, CDR2 YYDKDF (reference sequence). The CDR3: CATSRDLVPNYGYTF. The CDR3 region has the DNA TGTGCCACCAGCAGAGATCTGGTGCCCAACTATGGCTACACCTTC.

This chain joins TRBV28 and TRBJ1-6, with D possibly TRBD1 on 5 matching bases. Germline CDR1 reads MDHEN; CDR2 reads SYDVKM. Between the trimmed V and J ends, which lost 7 bases and 6 bases, there was a span of 10 bases. The CDR3 contains 13 residues. CDR3 bases: TGTGCCAGCATTCGACAGACTAATTCACCCCTCCACTTT. It codes for CASIRQTNSPLHF.

The CDR3 DNA sequence: TGCAGCGTTGAGGCCAGGGATCTTGACGGGGGGGAAAAACTGTTTTTT. It encodes CSVEARDLDGGEKLFF. The chain employs TRBV29-1 and TRBJ1-4, with D possibly TRBD1 on 5 matching bases. The CDR3 totals 16 residues. Germline V CDR1 and CDR2: SQVTM, ANQGSEA. Trimming removed 3 bases at V and 8 bases at J, with 22 bases between.

A single count supports this clone. The chain has TRBV7-9 and TRBJ1-1; D might be TRBD1 (5 bases). CDR1 is SEHNR, CDR2 FQNEAQ, per germline (reference sequence). This CDR3 contains 14 residues. V was shortened by 7 bases and J by 1 base, with 13 bases between the two germline ends. The DNA for the CDR3 is TGTGCCAGCACCTTTAGACAGCCGAACACTGAAGCTTTCTTT. Protein sequence: CASTFRQPNTEAFF.

V gene TRBV18 combines with J gene TRBJ1-5; perhaps TRBD1 as D (6 bases). The V and J ends lost 3 bases and 5 bases respectively, with 11 bases between them. Germline V gives CDR1 KGHSH, CDR2 LQKENI. CDR3 length equals 14 residues. CDR3 in DNA: TGTGCCAGCTCACCCCGGACAGATGATCAGCCCCAGCATTTT. It translates to CASSPRTDDQPQHF.

This chain joins TRBV2 and TRBJ1-1; D gene ambiguous. The CDR3 runs 11 residues. CDR1 is SNHLY, CDR2 FYNNEI, per germline. The CDR3 region is CSQPRNTEAFF. The CDR3 DNA reads as TGTTCCCAGCCCAGGAACACTGAAGCTTTCTTT.

As for this clone: One end of the junction is discordant with germline, which a read error may explain. The rearrangement joins TRBV18 to TRBJ2-7; no clear D gene. CDR1 KGHSH and CDR2 LQKENI come from the germline V gene. The CDR3 loop spans 16 amino acids. DNA for the CDR3: TGTGCCAGCTCACCACCGGGAACAGCTCTTCTCTACGGGCAGTACTTC. Amino acid sequence: CASSPPGTALLYGQYF.

The chain couples TRBV7-8 to TRBJ1-2; D not resolved. Germline assignment: CDR1 SGHVS and CDR2 FQNEAQ. V gave up 1 base and J gave up 4 bases, with 10 bases separating them. The CDR3 is 14 residues long. The CDR3 DNA follows: TGTGCCAGCAGCTTAGTTCCATACTCCTATGGCTACACCTTC. It translates to CASSLVPYSYGYTF. Together with reference TRBV7-8 and TRBJ1-2, the CDR3 gives the full variable domain: GAGVSQSPRYKVAKRGQDVALRCDPISGHVSLFWYQQALGQGPEFLTYFQNEAQLDKSGLPSDRFFAERPEGSVSTLKIQRTQQEDSAVYLCASSLVPYSYGYTFGSGTRLTVV.

This clone occurred once. The genes are TRBV29-1 and TRBJ2-2; D might be TRBD2 (5 bases). The V end was cut by 0 bases, the J end by 2 bases, with 7 bases between. Germline V gives CDR1 SQVTM, CDR2 ANQGSEA. This CDR3 spans 14 amino acids. This chain's CDR3 is CSVEEAGNTGELFF. In nucleotides, the CDR3 is TGCAGCGTTGAAGAGGCGGGCAACACCGGGGAGCTGTTTTTT.

The V and J genes are TRBV7-9 and TRBJ1-1, with D perhaps TRBD1 (5 bases). The CDR3 runs 12 residues. CDR1 and CDR2 from the germline V gene are SEHNR and FQNEAQ (reference sequence). V lost 3 bases and J lost 5, with 7 bases in between. CDR3 sequence: CASSFDSTEAFF. The CDR3 nucleotides read TGTGCCAGCAGCTTTGACAGTACTGAAGCTTTCTTT.

This clone showed up just a few times. The J gene is TRBJ2-5, the V gene TRBV7-9; D remains unclear. Germline assignment: CDR1 SEHNR and CDR2 FQNEAQ (reference sequence). This CDR3 contains 15 residues. V lost 0 bases and J lost 5, with 13 bases in between. The CDR3 region has the DNA TGTGCCAGCAGCTTAGCGGGCGGTAGGCCGGAGACCCAGTACTTC. This translates into CASSLAGGRPETQYF.

CDR3 bases: TGTGCCAGTACGAGGCTAGCGGGAGAGAACAATGAGCAGTTCTTC. Protein: CASTRLAGENNEQFF. This chain uses TRBV19 with TRBJ2-1, with TRBD2 matching 10 bases. The ends lost 7 bases at V and 5 bases at J; junction bases unmatched: 8. The CDR3 extends over 15 amino acids. Looked up from germline, CDR1 is LNHDA and CDR2 is SQIVND (reference sequence).

The CDR3 loop reads CASEYSGANVLTF. The CDR3 DNA reads TGTGCCAGCGAATACTCTGGGGCCAACGTCCTGACTTTC. The V call is TRBV6-5, the J call TRBJ2-6, with D unresolved. This CDR3 spans 13 amino acids. V lost 8 bases, J lost 0 bases, and 5 bases lay in between. Germline V gene sequence: CDR1 MNHEY, CDR2 SVGAGI.